Listed here are 10 T cell receptor beta chains from one sample, sequenced in a study of shared clonotypes between healthy human individuals. Method: immunoSEQ multiplex PCR; TCRdb's copy keeps in-frame clones and lacks some. Of about 1 million clones listed, about 75% were seen once; the top ten hold less than 1.5%. Sequenced: memory CD4+ T cells sorted from blood. Subset given: CD45RA-negative fraction. Every receptor here comes from a man younger than 30 in good health.

In its sample, this clone was seen many times. The V call is TRBV5-1, the J call TRBJ1-3; weak D call: TRBD1 (6 bases). Germline CDR1 reads SGHRS; CDR2 reads YFSETQ. Between the trimmed V and J ends, which lost 3 bases and 0 bases, there was a span of 13 bases. The CDR3 consists of 16 residues. In DNA, the CDR3 is TGCGCCAGCAGCTCGGCTGGGGGCGACTCTGGAAACACCATATATTTT. Encoded protein: CASSSAGGDSGNTIYF.

This chain joins TRBV6-5 and TRBJ1-1; D ambiguous. The CDR3 is made up of 12 amino acids. Germline values: CDR1 MNHEY, CDR2 SVGAGI. Trimming shortened V by 6 bases and J by 1 base, and 6 bases separated the two germline ends. CDR3 DNA: TGTGCCAGCAGCCGCGGGAACACTGAAGCTTTCTTT. It is translated as CASSRGNTEAFF.

The CDR3 DNA reads as TGTGCCAGCAGCTTTACAGGGGAAGAGACCCAGTACTTC. The encoded protein is CASSFTGEETQYF. The chain recombines TRBV9 with TRBJ2-5; 7 nucleotides align to TRBD1. The V and J ends lost 4 bases and 3 bases, in that order; junction bases with no gene match: 3. Germline lookup yields CDR1 SGDLS and CDR2 YYNGEE. The CDR3 loop spans 13 amino acids.

Comment on this clone: The same CDR3 also results from other DNA sequences found in this sample. The chain recombines TRBV19 with TRBJ2-7; D unclear. Trimming took off 2 bases at V and 6 bases at J, with 5 bases between the two ends. The CDR3 is 11 residues long. Looked up from germline, CDR1 is LNHDA and CDR2 is SQIVND (reference sequence). The CDR3 DNA reads TGTGCCAGTAGTATATATGGCGAGCAGTACTTC. Translated, it gives CASSIYGEQYF.

The chain couples TRBV30 to TRBJ2-5; perhaps D is TRBD1 or TRBD2 (6 bases each). Deletions cut 4 bases from V and 4 bases from J, with 16 bases between. The CDR3 runs to 14 residues. Germline V gives CDR1 GTSNPN, CDR2 SVGIG (reference sequence). The CDR3 nucleotides are TGTGCCTGGAAAAACGGGAAGGGGGGAGAGACCCAGTACTTC. It codes for CAWKNGKGGETQYF. The variable domain in full, with the rest retrieved from reference TRBV30 and TRBJ2-5, is SQTIHQWPATLVQPVGSPLSLECTVEGTSNPNLYWYRQAAGRGLQLLFYSVGIGQISSEVPQNLSASRPQDRQFILSSKKLLLSDSGFYLCAWKNGKGGETQYFGPGTRLLVL.

J is TRBJ1-2 and V is TRBV27; maybe TRBD1 (5 bases). Trimming left V 5 bases short and J 4 bases short, with 14 bases between. CDR1 and CDR2 from the germline V gene are MNHEY and SMNVEV (reference sequence). The CDR3 extends over 14 amino acids. The CDR3 sequence: CASSADRLGYGYTF. The CDR3 bases are TGTGCCAGCAGTGCCGACAGATTAGGCTATGGCTACACCTTC.

V and J are TRBV5-4 and TRBJ2-5; D is unclear. The V gene lost 7 bases and the J gene lost 1 base, with 14 bases spanning the gap. The CDR3 has 14 residues. CDR1 and CDR2 from the germline V gene are SGHNT and YYREEE (reference sequence). For the CDR3, the DNA is TGTGCCAGCTCCCCCCGGACGGTCCAAGAGACCCAGTACTTC. Translation: CASSPRTVQETQYF. Full variable domain (rest looked up from reference TRBV5-4 and TRBJ2-5): ETGVTQSPTHLIKTRGQQVTLRCSSQSGHNTVSWYQQALGQGPQFIFQYYREEENGRGNFPPRFSGLQFPNYSSELNVNALELDDSALYLCASSPRTVQETQYFGPGTRLLVL.

The V call is TRBV10-1, the J call TRBJ1-2, with D hard to call. This CDR3 region has 12 residues. The germline V gene has CDR1 WNHNN and CDR2 SYGVQD (reference sequence). V lost 6 bases to trimming and J lost 4 bases, with 9 bases between them. The CDR3 protein is CASRKGGYGYTF. CDR3 nucleotide sequence: TGCGCCAGCAGAAAGGGAGGCTATGGCTACACCTTC.

This rearrangement joins TRBV2 to TRBJ2-7; the match to TRBD2 covers 10 bases. V trimming: 5 bases; J trimming: 4 bases; junction bases outside the gene matches: 2. Germline V CDR1 and CDR2: SNHLY, FYNNEI. The CDR3 extends over 13 amino acids. CDR3 sequence: CASSSGGGYEQYF. CDR3 DNA: TGTGCCAGCAGTAGCGGGGGGGGTTACGAGCAGTACTTC.

The chain carries TRBV2 and TRBJ2-7; maybe TRBD1 (5 bases). From germline, CDR1 is SNHLY and CDR2 FYNNEI. The CDR3 totals 14 residues. V was pared by 6 bases and J by 0 bases, with 12 bases between. The CDR3 region is CASRARVFSYEQYF. The CDR3, as DNA: TGTGCCAGCAGAGCCAGGGTATTCTCCTACGAGCAGTACTTC.